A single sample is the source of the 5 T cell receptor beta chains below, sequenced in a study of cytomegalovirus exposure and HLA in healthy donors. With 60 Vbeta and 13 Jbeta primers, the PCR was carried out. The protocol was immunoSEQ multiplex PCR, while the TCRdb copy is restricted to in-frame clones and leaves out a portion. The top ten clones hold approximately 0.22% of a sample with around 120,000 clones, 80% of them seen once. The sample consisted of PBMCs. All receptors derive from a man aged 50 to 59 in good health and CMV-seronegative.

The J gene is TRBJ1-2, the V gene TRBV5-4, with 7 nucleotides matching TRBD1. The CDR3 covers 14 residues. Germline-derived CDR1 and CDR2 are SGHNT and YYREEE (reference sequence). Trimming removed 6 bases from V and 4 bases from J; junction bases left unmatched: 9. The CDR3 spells CASMRTGIAYGYTF. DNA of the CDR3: TGTGCCAGCATGCGGACAGGCATTGCCTATGGCTACACCTTC.

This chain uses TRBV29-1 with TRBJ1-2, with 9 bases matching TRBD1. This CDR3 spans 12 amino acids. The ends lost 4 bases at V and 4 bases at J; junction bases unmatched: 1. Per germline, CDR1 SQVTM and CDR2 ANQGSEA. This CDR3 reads CSVATGGYGYTF. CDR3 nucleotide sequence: TGCAGCGTTGCGACAGGGGGCTATGGCTACACCTTC. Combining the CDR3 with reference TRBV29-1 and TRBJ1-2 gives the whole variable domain SAVISQKPSRDICQRGTSLTIQCQVDSQVTMMFWYRQQPGQSLTLIATANQGSEATYESGFVIDKFPISRPNLTFSTLTVSNMSPEDSSIYLCSVATGGYGYTFGSGTRLTVV.

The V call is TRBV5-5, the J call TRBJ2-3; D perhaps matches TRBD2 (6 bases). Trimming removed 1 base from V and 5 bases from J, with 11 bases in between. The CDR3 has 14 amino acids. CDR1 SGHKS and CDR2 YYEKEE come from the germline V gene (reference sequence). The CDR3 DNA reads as TGTGCCAGCAGCTTGCTAGCGTCGGAAGATACGCAGTATTTT. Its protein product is CASSLLASEDTQYF.

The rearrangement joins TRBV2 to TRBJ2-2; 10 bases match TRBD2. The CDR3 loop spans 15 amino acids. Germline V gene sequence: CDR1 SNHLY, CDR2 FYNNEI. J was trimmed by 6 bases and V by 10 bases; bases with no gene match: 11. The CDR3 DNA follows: TGTGCCACCGCTTTCCAGCGGGGGGGCCCCGGGGAGCTGTTTTTT. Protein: CATAFQRGGPGELFF.

The CDR3: CASSLATPRGETQYF. The CDR3 nucleotides read TGTGCCAGCAGCTTGGCTACCCCTAGAGGAGAGACCCAGTACTTC. The rearrangement links TRBV5-5 to TRBJ2-5, with D unclear. CDR3 length equals 15 residues. Germline V gene data show CDR1 as SGHKS and CDR2 as YYEKEE (reference sequence). V shed 0 bases and J shed 4 bases, with 13 bases lying between them.